One sample yielded the 18 T cell receptor beta chains listed below, sequenced in a study of T-cell memory formation after mild COVID-19. TCRdb reprocessed the 5' RACE reads with MiXCR, giving one entry per CDR3 protein. The data contain some 350,000 distinct CDR3 sequences, roughly 13% of them singletons. The sample taken for sequencing was PBMCs or a T cell subset sorted from them (not recorded which). Every receptor here comes from a young man who had mild COVID-19 (a few samples of this study predate the infection). Cell type and time point are not known.

J is TRBJ2-5 and V is TRBV5-1, with 10 nucleotides matching TRBD2. The CDR3 contains 17 residues. The V segment lost 0 bases and the J segment 3 bases; nucleotides outside the gene matches: 8. CDR1 and CDR2 from the germline V gene are SGHRS and YFSETQ. Here the CDR3 reads CASSLVASGGPKETQYF. The CDR3 DNA sequence: TGCGCCAGCAGCTTGGTGGCTAGCGGGGGCCCGAAAGAGACCCAGTACTTC.

This clonotype was seen a handful of times. The chain couples TRBV19 to TRBJ2-7, with 7 bases matching TRBD1. This CDR3 is 15 amino acids long. The germline V gene has CDR1 LNHDA and CDR2 SQIVND (reference sequence). V lost 5 bases, J lost 7 bases, and 14 bases stayed unmatched. CDR3: CASSVPGQLPWEQYF. CDR3 bases: TGTGCCAGTAGTGTCCCGGGACAGCTGCCTTGGGAGCAGTACTTC. Variable domain in full (rest from reference TRBV19 and TRBJ2-7): DGGITQSPKYLFRKEGQNVTLSCEQNLNHDAMYWYRQDPGQGLRLIYYSQIVNDFQKGDIAEGYSVSREKKESFPLTVTSAQKNPTAFYLCASSVPGQLPWEQYFGPGTRLTVT.

Ten or more counts support this clonotype. V and J are TRBV27 and TRBJ1-1; D is unresolved. Deletions cut 3 bases from V and 5 bases from J, with 10 bases between. The CDR3 runs to 13 residues. From germline, CDR1 is MNHEY and CDR2 SMNVEV (reference sequence). CDR3 sequence: CASSFGRATEAFF. CDR3 in DNA: TGTGCCAGCAGTTTCGGAAGGGCTACTGAAGCTTTCTTT.

The chain joins TRBV7-6 to TRBJ1-1; D possibly corresponds to TRBD1 (6 bases). V lost 2 bases to trimming and J lost 5 bases, with 12 bases between them. CDR1 is SGHVS, CDR2 FNYEAQ, per germline. The CDR3 has 14 amino acids. CDR3 sequence: CASSLKQGRTEAFF. DNA for the CDR3: TGTGCCAGCAGCTTAAAGCAGGGGAGGACTGAAGCTTTCTTT.

A few counts support this clonotype. This sequence joins TRBV7-6 and TRBJ2-5, with 12 bases lining up with TRBD2. CDR3 length: 16 residues. V lost 1 base to trimming and J lost 4 bases; unmatched junction nucleotides: 4. Germline-derived CDR1 and CDR2 are SGHVS and FNYEAQ. In nucleotides, the CDR3 is TGTGCCAGCAGCTTAGTACTAGCGGGGGGTGCAGAGACCCAGTACTTC. This codes for CASSLVLAGGAETQYF.

The table lists this clonotype with a few counts. This chain links TRBV6-6 with TRBJ1-3; 8 bases are shared with TRBD1. The CDR3 has 15 amino acids. Germline CDR1 is MNHNY and CDR2 is SVGAGI (reference sequence). The V and J ends lost 7 bases and 2 bases, in that order; junction bases with no gene match: 7. The chain's CDR3 is CASKPWTGTGNTIYF. The CDR3 region has the DNA TGTGCCAGCAAACCATGGACAGGGACTGGAAACACCATATATTTT.

This clonotype was counted at least ten times. This chain uses TRBV24-1 with TRBJ2-5, with a possible D match to TRBD1 (5 bases). The CDR3 loop spans 13 amino acids. CDR1 is KGHDR and CDR2 is SFDVKD in the germline V gene. The V gene lost 11 bases and the J gene lost 2 bases, with 14 bases spanning the gap. The CDR3 reads CASKGSVQETQYF. The CDR3 nucleotides are TGTGCCAGCAAGGGGTCGGTACAAGAGACCCAGTACTTC.

This clonotype occurred a few times. V and J are TRBV18 and TRBJ2-3, with a possible D match to TRBD1 (6 bases). Per the germline V gene, CDR1 is KGHSH and CDR2 is LQKENI. The CDR3 has 15 amino acids. V dropped 2 bases and J dropped 5 bases, with 14 bases sitting between them. The CDR3 DNA reads as TGTGCCAGCTCACCATGGCAGGGGAGTGAAGATACGCAGTATTTT. Its protein product is CASSPWQGSEDTQYF.

The rearrangement uses TRBV28 and TRBJ1-1; no clear D. Deletions cut 6 bases from V and 0 bases from J, with 11 bases between. The V gene's germline CDR1 is MDHEN and CDR2 SYDVKM. The CDR3 is 14 amino acids. This chain's CDR3 is CASSRPSMNTEAFF. The CDR3 DNA is TGTGCCAGCAGCCGCCCATCCATGAACACTGAAGCTTTCTTT.

This clonotype was counted only a few times. The chain is built from TRBV10-3 and TRBJ2-3; weak D call: TRBD2 (6 bases). The V end was cut by 2 bases, the J end by 2 bases, with 8 bases between. The CDR3 runs 14 residues. CDR1 and CDR2 from the germline V gene are ENHRY and SYGVKD. The DNA of the CDR3 is TGTGCCATCAGTGAGGGCGGGGACACAGATACGCAGTATTTT. Its protein product is CAISEGGDTDTQYF.

This sequence joins TRBV4-1 and TRBJ2-7; D may be TRBD2 (6 bases). Trimming took 4 bases from V and 0 from J, leaving 10 bases between them. The CDR3 runs 14 residues. CDR1 MGHRA and CDR2 YSYEKL come from the germline V gene. This CDR3 is CASSLLTSSYEQYF. CDR3 sequence (DNA): TGCGCCAGCAGCCTCCTGACTAGCTCCTACGAGCAGTACTTC.

This sequence joins TRBV5-1 and TRBJ1-2; D uncertain. Trimming removed 9 bases from V and 8 bases from J, with 14 bases in between. This CDR3 spans 11 amino acids. Germline V gene data show CDR1 as SGHRS and CDR2 as YFSETQ. CDR3 region: CATPGEGGYTF. DNA of the CDR3: TGCGCCACCCCCGGAGAGGGAGGCTACACCTTC.

This clonotype was picked up many times. The chain couples TRBV11-2 to TRBJ1-6; tentative D call: TRBD1 (5 bases). CDR3 length: 16 residues. Deletions cut 1 base from V and 7 bases from J, with 14 bases between. In germline, CDR1 is SGHAT, CDR2 FQNNGV. CDR3 protein: CASSLARGVKNSPLHF. DNA of the CDR3: TGTGCCAGCAGCTTAGCTCGGGGGGTCAAGAATTCACCCCTCCACTTT. Filled out from reference TRBV11-2 and TRBJ1-6, the complete variable domain reads EAGVAQSPRYKIIEKRQSVAFWCNPISGHATLYWYQQILGQGPKLLIQFQNNGVVDDSQLPKDRFSAERLKGVDSTLKIQPAKLEDSAVYLCASSLARGVKNSPLHFGNGTRLTVT.

This clonotype came up a few times. The chain is built from TRBV6-2 or TRBV6-3 and TRBJ2-6, with D possibly being TRBD2 (5 bases). V lost 10 bases and J 4 bases, leaving 14 bases between the germline ends. The CDR3 runs 14 residues. CDR1 is MNHEY, CDR2 SVGEGT, per germline. The CDR3 loop reads CATGRVSGANVLTF. In DNA, the CDR3 is TGTGCCACCGGGCGGGTTTCAGGGGCCAACGTCCTGACTTTC.

This clonotype has at least ten counts. The rearrangement joins TRBV10-3 to TRBJ1-1; D is ambiguous. Trimming stripped 10 bases from V and 3 bases from J, with 18 bases between. Germline-derived CDR1 and CDR2 are ENHRY and SYGVKD. This CDR3 has 14 amino acids. The CDR3 protein is CATMSHALDTEAFF. The DNA of the CDR3 is TGTGCCACCATGTCTCATGCCTTAGACACTGAAGCTTTCTTT.

The chain combines TRBV20-1 with TRBJ2-5, with D possibly being TRBD2 (6 bases). CDR1 is DFQATT, CDR2 SNEGSKA, per germline (reference sequence). V gave up 3 bases and J gave up 5 bases, with 10 bases separating them. The CDR3 contains 12 residues. CDR3 in amino acids: CSASPSAETQYF. CDR3 in DNA: TGCAGTGCTAGTCCTAGCGCCGAGACCCAGTACTTC.

In the case of this clonotype: At one end the junction does not follow the germline gene, possibly because of a read error. The CDR3 sequence is CASSLSISGPQPRHF. CDR3 nucleotide sequence: TGTGCCAGCAGCTTATCGATATCGGGACCCCAGCCCCGGCATTTT. The genes are TRBV7-2 and TRBJ1-5, with TRBD1 as a possible D gene (5 bases). This CDR3 is 15 amino acids long. Germline assignment: CDR1 SGHTA and CDR2 FQGNSA.

The gene calls are TRBV20-1 and TRBJ2-5; D is perhaps TRBD1 (5 bases). Germline V lookup: CDR1 DFQATT, CDR2 SNEGSKA (reference sequence). This CDR3 region has 14 residues. Trimming cost V 0 bases and J 4 bases, with 12 bases left between them. The CDR3 DNA reads as TGCAGTGCTAGAGATCCCCAGGGCGGAGAGACCCAGTACTTC. Translating it yields CSARDPQGGETQYF.